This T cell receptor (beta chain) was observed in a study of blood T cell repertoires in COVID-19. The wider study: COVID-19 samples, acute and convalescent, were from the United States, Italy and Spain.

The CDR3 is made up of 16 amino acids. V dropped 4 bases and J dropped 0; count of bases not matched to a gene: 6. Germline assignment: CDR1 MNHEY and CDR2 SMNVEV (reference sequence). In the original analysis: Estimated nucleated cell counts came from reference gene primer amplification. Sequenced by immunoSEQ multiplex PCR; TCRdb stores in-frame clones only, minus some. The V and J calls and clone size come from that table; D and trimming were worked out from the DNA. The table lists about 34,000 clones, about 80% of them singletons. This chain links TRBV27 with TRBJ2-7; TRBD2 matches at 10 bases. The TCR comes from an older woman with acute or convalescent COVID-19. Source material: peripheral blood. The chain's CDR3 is CASSSLAGAASYEQYF. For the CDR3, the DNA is TGTGCCAGCAGTTCTCTAGCGGGAGCAGCCTCCTACGAGCAGTACTTC.